This T cell receptor (beta chain) was found in a study of blood T cell repertoires in COVID-19. The assay was immunoSEQ multiplex PCR, and TCRdb's table has in-frame clones only and misses some. The sample carries more than 55,000 clones, approximately 90% recorded once. V was pared by 5 bases and J by 1 base, with 1 base of the junction left unmatched. The CDR3 sequence is 13 residues long. In germline, CDR1 is GTSNPN, CDR2 SVGIG (reference sequence). The TCR was taken from a woman aged 55-69 years with COVID-19, enrolled during active disease. Sequenced material: peripheral blood. The rearrangement links TRBV30 to TRBJ1-1; 10 positions agree with TRBD1. CDR3: CAWGDRGNTEAFF. DNA for the CDR3: TGTGCCTGGGGGGACAGGGGGAACACTGAAGCTTTCTTT.